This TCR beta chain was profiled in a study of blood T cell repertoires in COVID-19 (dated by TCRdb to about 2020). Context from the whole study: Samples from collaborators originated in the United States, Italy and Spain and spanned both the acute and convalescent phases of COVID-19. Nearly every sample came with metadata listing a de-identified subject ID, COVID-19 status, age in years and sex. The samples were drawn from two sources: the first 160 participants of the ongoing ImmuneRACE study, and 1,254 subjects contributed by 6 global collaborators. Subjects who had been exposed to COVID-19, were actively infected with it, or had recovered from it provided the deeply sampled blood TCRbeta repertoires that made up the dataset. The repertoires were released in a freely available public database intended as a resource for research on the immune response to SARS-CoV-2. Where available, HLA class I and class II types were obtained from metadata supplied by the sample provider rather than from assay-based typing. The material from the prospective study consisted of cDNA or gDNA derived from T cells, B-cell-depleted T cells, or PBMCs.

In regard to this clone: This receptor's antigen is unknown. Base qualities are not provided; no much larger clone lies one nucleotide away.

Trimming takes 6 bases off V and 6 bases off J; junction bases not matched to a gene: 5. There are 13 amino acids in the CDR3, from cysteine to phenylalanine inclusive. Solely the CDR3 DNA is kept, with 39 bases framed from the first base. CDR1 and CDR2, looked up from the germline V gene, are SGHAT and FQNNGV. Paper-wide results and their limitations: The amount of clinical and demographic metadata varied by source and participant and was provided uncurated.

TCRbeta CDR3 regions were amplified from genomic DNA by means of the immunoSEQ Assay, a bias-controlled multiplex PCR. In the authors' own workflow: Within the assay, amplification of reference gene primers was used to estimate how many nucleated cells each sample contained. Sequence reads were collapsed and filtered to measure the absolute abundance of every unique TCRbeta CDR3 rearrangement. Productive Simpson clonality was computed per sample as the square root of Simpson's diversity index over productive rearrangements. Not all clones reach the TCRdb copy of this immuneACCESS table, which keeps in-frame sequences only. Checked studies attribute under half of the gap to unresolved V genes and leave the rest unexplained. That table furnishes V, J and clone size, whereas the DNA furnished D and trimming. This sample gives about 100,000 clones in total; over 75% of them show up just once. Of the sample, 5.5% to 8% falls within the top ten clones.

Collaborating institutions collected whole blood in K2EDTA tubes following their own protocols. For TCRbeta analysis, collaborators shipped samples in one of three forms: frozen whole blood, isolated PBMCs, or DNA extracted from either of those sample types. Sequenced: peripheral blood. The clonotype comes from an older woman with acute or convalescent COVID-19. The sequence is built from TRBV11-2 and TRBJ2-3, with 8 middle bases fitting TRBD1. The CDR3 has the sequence CASSFDRGDTQYF. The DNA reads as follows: TGTGCCAGCAGTTTCGACAGGGGTGATACGCAGTATTTT. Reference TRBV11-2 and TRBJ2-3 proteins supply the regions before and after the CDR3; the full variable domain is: EAGVAQSPRYKIIEKRQSVAFWCNPISGHATLYWYQQILGQGPKLLIQFQNNGVVDDSQLPKDRFSAERLKGVDSTLKIQPAKLEDSAVYLCASSFDRGDTQYFGPGTRLTVL.